This paragraph reports one T cell receptor beta chain. These data belong to a study of blood T cell repertoires in COVID-19. Study-level background: Samples representing acute and convalescent COVID-19 were sourced from the United States, Italy and Spain.

Between the trimmed V and J ends, which lost 6 bases and 6 bases, there was a span of 8 bases. This CDR3 region has 11 residues. The germline gives CDR1 SEHNR, CDR2 FQNEAQ (reference sequence). Clones were sequenced by immunoSEQ multiplex PCR, and TCRdb holds only the in-frame ones, with some missing. The data contain a few hundred thousand clones, 85% to 90% of them seen just once; the ten biggest clones take up less than 3.5%. The rearrangement links TRBV7-9 to TRBJ1-1; D uncertain. Sequences were obtained from PBMCs or T cells enriched from blood (not recorded which). The TCR was taken from a woman in her forties or fifties who had been exposed to COVID-19. Here the CDR3 reads CASSPRAEAFF. The CDR3 DNA reads as TGTGCCAGCAGTCCTAGAGCTGAAGCTTTCTTT.